This T cell receptor beta chain was observed in a study of T cell changes during pregnancy in multiple sclerosis. Here immunoSEQ multiplex PCR was the method, and the copy in TCRdb shows in-frame clones only, minus some. The sample carries around 100,000 clones, around 94% recorded once. The V and J ends lost 5 bases and 8 bases, in that order; junction bases with no gene match: 8. Germline lookup yields CDR1 PRHDT and CDR2 FYEKMQ (reference sequence). This CDR3 is built from 15 residues. The chain carries TRBV13 and TRBJ2-1, with 11 bases matching TRBD1. The sequenced sample was peripheral blood, obtained in the second trimester of pregnancy. The source of this sequence is a female donor with multiple sclerosis, enrolled in a pregnancy study. As DNA, the CDR3 is TGTGCCAGCAGCATAGAGGGACAGGGGGTCTATGAGCAGTTCTTC. This gives the protein CASSIEGQGVYEQFF.